A single sample gave rise to the 20 T cell receptor beta chains below, sequenced in a study of PD-L1 blockade in urothelial cancer. The data were produced by immunoSEQ multiplex PCR, yet TCRdb's version contains in-frame clones alone and is incomplete. The repertoire consists of 50,000 or so clones, with approximately 83% occurring once and the leading ten covering 8.5% to 12%. Time point meaning: peripheral blood 6 weeks after treatment start. Material: PBMCs, obtained around atezolizumab (anti-PD-L1) treatment. The receptors come from a man aged 60 to 75 with urothelial cancer.

The genes are TRBV15 and TRBJ1-2, with unresolved D. The germline CDR1 and CDR2 sequences are LNHNV and YYDKDF (reference sequence). Trimming cost V 0 bases and J 10 bases, with 6 bases left between them. CDR3 length equals 11 residues. CDR3 in amino acids: CATSRDLFYTF. DNA of the CDR3: TGTGCCACCAGCAGAGATCTTTTCTACACCTTC.

This rearrangement joins TRBV4-3 to TRBJ2-1; a weak D match, TRBD2 (6 bases). CDR1 and CDR2 from the germline V gene are LGHNA and YSLEER. The CDR3 has 14 amino acids. V was shortened by 5 bases and J by 7 bases, with 15 bases between the two germline ends. The CDR3 region is CASSKRGRGNEQFF. The CDR3 nucleotides are TGCGCCAGCAGCAAACGGGGCCGGGGGAATGAGCAGTTCTTC.

The chain recombines TRBV23-1 with TRBJ1-1, with TRBD1 identical over 8 bases. TRBV23-1 falls under the ORF class, with uncertain function. The ends lost 5 bases at V and 5 bases at J; junction bases unmatched: 10. This CDR3 has 15 amino acids. CDR3 sequence: CASSSRGTGGTEAFF. CDR3 in DNA: TGCGCCAGCAGTTCCCGGGGGACAGGAGGAACTGAAGCTTTCTTT.

The chain joins TRBV18 to TRBJ1-3, with TRBD1 identical over 7 bases. The trim removed 3 bases at V and 7 bases at J, leaving 6 bases unmatched. Germline lookup yields CDR1 KGHSH and CDR2 LQKENI. The CDR3 contains 14 residues. This chain's CDR3 is CASSPDRVGNTIYF. Written as DNA, the CDR3 is TGTGCCAGCTCACCTGACAGGGTGGGGAACACCATATATTTT.

This chain links TRBV7-9 with TRBJ2-1; 13 bases fit TRBD2. The CDR3 runs 18 residues. Trimming at V came to 4 bases and at J to 3 bases, leaving 9 bases not matched to a gene. CDR1 and CDR2 from the germline V gene are SEHNR and FQNEAQ (reference sequence). CDR3 DNA sequence: TGTGCCAGCAGCTCTCCGACTAGCGGGGGGCCCATCTACAATGAGCAGTTCTTC. This encodes CASSSPTSGGPIYNEQFF.

This chain connects TRBV30 to TRBJ1-4, with D perhaps TRBD1 (5 bases). Germline V gives CDR1 GTSNPN, CDR2 SVGIG (reference sequence). This CDR3 spans 17 amino acids. V shed 3 bases and J shed 5 bases, with 22 bases lying between them. The CDR3 loop reads CAWRLFDRQKRNEKLFF. The CDR3 coding sequence is TGTGCCTGGAGGTTGTTCGACAGACAGAAAAGAAATGAAAAACTGTTTTTT.

The chain carries TRBV5-6 and TRBJ2-1; a possible D gene is TRBD2 (6 bases). The CDR3 runs 14 residues. Trimming stripped 0 bases from V and 14 bases from J, with 18 bases between. Germline assignment: CDR1 SGHDT and CDR2 YYEEEE. As DNA, the CDR3 is TGTGCCAGCAGCTTGGGAGGTCTAGCGAGGTATAAGTTCTTC. Residues: CASSLGGLARYKFF.

A single count supports this clone. The J gene is TRBJ2-7, the V gene TRBV20-1; no definite D call. Trimming shortened V by 0 bases and J by 7 bases, and 7 bases separated the two germline ends. Per germline, CDR1 DFQATT and CDR2 SNEGSKA (reference sequence). The CDR3 sequence is 11 residues long. In nucleotides, the CDR3 is TGCAGTGCTAGAGATCTGCGGGAGCAGTACTTC. Translation gives CSARDLREQYF.

The sample holds a few counts of this clone. This chain connects TRBV6-1 to TRBJ2-2, with 8 bases that match TRBD2. V was clipped by 2 bases and J by 4 bases; unmatched bases: 6. Germline V CDR1 and CDR2: MNHNS, SASEGT. The CDR3 is made up of 16 amino acids. Here the CDR3 DNA reads TGTGCCAGCAGTGAAACTGCGGGGGGAGGCACCGGGGAGCTGTTTTTT. This encodes CASSETAGGGTGELFF.

This chain joins TRBV7-8 and TRBJ1-1, with a tentative D call TRBD1 (5 bases). The germline V gene encodes CDR1 SGHVS and CDR2 FQNEAQ. The ends were cut back, 5 bases at V and 1 base at J, with 17 bases in the middle. The CDR3 has 16 residues. The CDR3 reads CASSRYGGGRNTEAFF. The CDR3 DNA is TGTGCCAGCAGCCGATACGGGGGTGGAAGGAACACTGAAGCTTTCTTT.

The chain links TRBV7-3 to TRBJ2-5, with D perhaps matching TRBD2 (6 bases). CDR1 is SGHTA, CDR2 FQGTGA, per germline. V was pared by 5 bases and J by 4 bases, with 11 bases between. The CDR3 is made up of 13 amino acids. The CDR3: CASSPGLGETQYF. DNA of the CDR3: TGTGCCAGCAGCCCGGGACTTGGAGAGACCCAGTACTTC.

The V call is TRBV27, the J call TRBJ2-7; TRBD1 aligns across 9 bases. V lost 2 bases and J lost 5; bases outside the gene matches: 4. Germline V lookup: CDR1 MNHEY, CDR2 SMNVEV (reference sequence). CDR3 length equals 14 residues. CDR3 nucleotide sequence: TGTGCCAGCAGTTTAGGGACAGGGTCCCACGAGCAGTACTTC. Its translation: CASSLGTGSHEQYF.

The rearrangement uses TRBV27 and TRBJ1-6; D possibly corresponds to TRBD1 (6 bases). Trimming took off 1 base at V and 9 bases at J, with 13 bases between the two ends. Germline assignment: CDR1 MNHEY and CDR2 SMNVEV (reference sequence). CDR3 size: 15 residues. CDR3 loop: CASSLLARGSSPLHF. CDR3 bases: TGTGCCAGCAGTTTATTGGCCAGGGGAAGTTCACCCCTCCACTTT.

The count of this clone is one. This rearrangement joins TRBV11-3 to TRBJ1-1, with 8 bases matching TRBD1. This CDR3 has 15 amino acids. CDR1 is SGHNT, CDR2 YENEEA, per germline. With 5 bases clipped from V and 1 base from J, the junction kept 6 bases outside the gene matches. The DNA for the CDR3 is TGTGCCAGCAGCGAACGACAGGGGTGGAACACTGAAGCTTTCTTT. This sequence encodes CASSERQGWNTEAFF.

The chain couples TRBV2 to TRBJ2-1; 11 bases are shared with TRBD2. CDR3 size: 14 residues. With V trimmed by 8 bases and J by 8 bases, 8 bases remained unmatched. Germline CDR1 is SNHLY and CDR2 is FYNNEI. The DNA of the CDR3 is TGTGCCAGCCATAGCGGGGGGGCCTGGGATGAGCAGTTCTTC. Amino acid sequence: CASHSGGAWDEQFF.

DNA for the CDR3: TGTGCCAGCAGCGCCCGGGTAGCGGGGGGAGGGGAGACCCAGTACTTC. Encoded protein: CASSARVAGGGETQYF. The chain combines TRBV7-2 with TRBJ2-5; 10 nucleotides agree with TRBD2. The CDR3 runs 16 residues. Germline CDR1 SGHTA, CDR2 FQGNSA. The trim removed 5 bases at V and 5 bases at J, leaving 11 bases unmatched.

The rearrangement joins TRBV19 to TRBJ2-7; no clear D. Germline CDR1 reads LNHDA; CDR2 reads SQIVND (reference sequence). V gave up 2 bases and J gave up 1 base, with 6 bases separating them. This CDR3 is built from 13 residues. The CDR3 region has the DNA TGTGCCAGTAGTATAAATCTTTCCTACGAGCAGTACTTC. Residues: CASSINLSYEQYF.

V and J are TRBV5-6 and TRBJ1-2, with 10 bases aligning to TRBD1. CDR3 length: 14 amino acids. The V gene end was trimmed by 4 bases and the J gene end by 2 bases; junction bases not matched to a gene: 2. CDR1 is SGHDT, CDR2 YYEEEE, per germline. The CDR3, as DNA: TGTGCCAGCAGCCCGACAGGGGGCAACTATGGCTACACCTTC. Protein product: CASSPTGGNYGYTF.

The chain has TRBV5-1 and TRBJ2-5; TRBD2 matches 9 bases. V lost 7 bases to trimming and J lost 4 bases; unmatched junction nucleotides: 8. Germline V CDR1 and CDR2: SGHRS, YFSETQ. CDR3 size: 14 residues. CDR3: CASEPGLASETQYF. The CDR3 coding sequence is TGCGCCAGCGAACCGGGACTAGCATCAGAGACCCAGTACTTC. Full variable domain (rest looked up from reference TRBV5-1 and TRBJ2-5): KAGVTQTPRYLIKTRGQQVTLSCSPISGHRSVSWYQQTPGQGLQFLFEYFSETQRNKGNFPGRFSGRQFSNSRSEMNVSTLELGDSALYLCASEPGLASETQYFGPGTRLLVL.

The V gene is TRBV6-6, the J gene TRBJ2-1, with 12 bases identical to TRBD2. The CDR3 spans 16 residues. The V segment lost 4 bases and the J segment 7 bases; nucleotides outside the gene matches: 8. Germline loops: CDR1 MNHNY, CDR2 SVGAGI (reference sequence). CDR3: CASSFRASGGANEQFF. The DNA for the CDR3 is TGTGCCAGCAGTTTCCGGGCTAGCGGGGGGGCGAATGAGCAGTTCTTC.